This T cell receptor beta chain was documented in a study of T cell responses to AZD1222 COVID-19 vaccine. Study-wide results and limits: No repertoire was sampled before or during the peak T cell response, only after it. Among spike-specific TCRs, nearly half reportedly target unmutated variant regions. The donors showed a predominance of white British ancestry and of females, with possible underestimation of clonal diversity.

As for this clone: Antigen specificity is unknown.

The repertoire was sequenced with immunoSEQ multiplex PCR; TCRdb's copy has only in-frame clones and lacks some. This sample has approximately 150,000 clones, with approximately 90% found just once. V was pared by 0 bases and J by 11 bases, with 14 bases between. The CDR3 has 13 amino acids. CDR1 and CDR2 (germline): SGHAT, FQNNGV. The TCR sequence derives from an adult who received the AZD1222 COVID-19 vaccine. The sample consisted of peripheral blood, taken 28 days after the second AZD1222 dose. The V gene is TRBV11-2, the J gene TRBJ2-7; maybe TRBD1 (5 bases). CDR3 nucleotide sequence: TGTGCCAGCAGCTTAGATCGACAGCGTGCAGAGTACTTC. Its protein is CASSLDRQRAEYF.